The 22 T cell receptor beta chains in this list originate from one sample, sequenced in a study of T-cell memory formation after mild COVID-19. TCRdb redid the calling of the 5' RACE reads with MiXCR, one entry per CDR3 protein. The sample has 150,000 to 200,000 distinct CDR3 sequences; more than 12% are singletons. Sequencing was performed on PBMCs or a T cell subset sorted from them (not recorded which). These receptors originate from an adult woman who had mild COVID-19 (a few samples of this study predate the infection). Cell type and time point are not known.

The genes are TRBV5-1 and TRBJ1-1, with no clear D. Per germline, CDR1 SGHRS and CDR2 YFSETQ. Trimming shortened V by 1 base and J by 1 base, and 11 bases separated the two germline ends. The CDR3 consists of 15 residues. For the CDR3, the DNA is TGCGCCAGCAGCTTGAATTTACAGACGAACACTGAAGCTTTCTTT. Protein product: CASSLNLQTNTEAFF. The variable domain in full, completed from reference TRBV5-1 and TRBJ1-1, reads KAGVTQTPRYLIKTRGQQVTLSCSPISGHRSVSWYQQTPGQGLQFLFEYFSETQRNKGNFPGRFSGRQFSNSRSEMNVSTLELGDSALYLCASSLNLQTNTEAFFGQGTRLTVV.

V and J are TRBV30 and TRBJ2-3; D might be TRBD2 (6 bases). The CDR3 has 14 amino acids. Trimming removed 4 bases from V and 3 bases from J, with 14 bases in between. The germline V gene has CDR1 GTSNPN and CDR2 SVGIG (reference sequence). Written as DNA, the CDR3 is TGTGCCTGGACCTTAGCGGCGGGTACAGATACGCAGTATTTT. Amino acid sequence: CAWTLAAGTDTQYF.

This clonotype has only a few counts. The chain links TRBV12-3 or TRBV12-4 to TRBJ2-7, with TRBD2 matching over 7 bases. The CDR3 is made up of 14 amino acids. The trim removed 2 bases at V and 5 bases at J, leaving 6 bases unmatched. This chain's CDR3 is CASSLRRELNEQYF. In DNA form, the CDR3 reads TGTGCCAGCAGTTTAAGGCGGGAGTTAAACGAGCAGTACTTC.

The chain has TRBV7-8 and TRBJ2-6; 11 nucleotides line up with TRBD2. J lost 3 bases, V lost 3 bases, and 4 bases had no gene match. Looked up from germline, CDR1 is SGHVS and CDR2 is FQNEAQ. CDR3 length: 17 residues. In DNA, the CDR3 is TGTGCCAGCAGCTTGACTAGCGGGATGCGTGGGGCCAACGTCCTGACTTTC. Encoded protein: CASSLTSGMRGANVLTF.

The gene calls are TRBV4-1 and TRBJ2-7, with TRBD1 matching over 9 bases. This CDR3 spans 16 amino acids. Germline CDR1 is MGHRA and CDR2 is YSYEKL. Trimming at V came to 3 bases and at J to 4 bases, leaving 10 bases not matched to a gene. CDR3 bases: TGCGCCAGCAGCCAGGCGAACGGACAGGGGAGGTACGAGCAGTACTTC. Residues: CASSQANGQGRYEQYF.

This clonotype was recorded a few times. The J gene is TRBJ2-2, the V gene TRBV7-6; 9 bases are a match to TRBD2. The CDR3 totals 16 residues. Germline CDR1 is SGHVS and CDR2 is FNYEAQ. V was pared by 3 bases and J by 2 bases, with 4 bases of the junction left unmatched. CDR3 protein: CASSFRLAENTGELFF. Written as DNA, the CDR3 is TGTGCCAGCAGCTTCAGACTAGCGGAAAACACCGGGGAGCTGTTTTTT.

This clonotype was detected ten times or more. The chain has TRBV6-2 or TRBV6-3 and TRBJ2-2; the D is unclear. CDR1 is MNHEY, CDR2 SVGEGT, per germline. The germline V and J ends were trimmed by 2 bases and 8 bases, with 9 bases remaining between them. The CDR3 length is 13 residues. The CDR3 coding sequence is TGTGCCAGCAGTTACCCCCGACAAGGGGAGCTGTTTTTT. This gives the protein CASSYPRQGELFF.

Many counts were recorded for this clonotype. The chain couples TRBV27 to TRBJ2-7; D remains ambiguous. Germline CDR1 MNHEY, CDR2 SMNVEV (reference sequence). The length of the CDR3 is 14 residues. Trimming pared 3 bases from V and 0 bases from J, leaving 9 bases between. In DNA form, the CDR3 reads TGTGCCAGCAGTTTTGGCCAAGGCTCCTACGAGCAGTACTTC. Translated, it gives CASSFGQGSYEQYF.

This clonotype was seen a handful of times. The rearrangement uses TRBV20-1 and TRBJ2-1; tentative D call: TRBD2 (6 bases). Trimming shortened V by 6 bases and J by 0 bases, and 15 bases separated the two germline ends. CDR1 is DFQATT and CDR2 is SNEGSKA in the germline V gene (reference sequence). The CDR3 contains 15 residues. The CDR3 nucleotides are TGCAGTGCCCCCGGTCGGGAGAGCTCCTACAATGAGCAGTTCTTC. It translates to CSAPGRESSYNEQFF.

The rearrangement links TRBV5-1 to TRBJ2-1; TRBD2 agrees at 8 bases. V trimming: 2 bases; J trimming: 3 bases; junction bases outside the gene matches: 1. Germline V gene sequence: CDR1 SGHRS, CDR2 YFSETQ. This CDR3 has 14 amino acids. This CDR3 is CASSFSGDYNEQFF. In DNA, the CDR3 is TGCGCCAGCAGCTTTAGCGGGGACTACAATGAGCAGTTCTTC.

The chain employs TRBV9 and TRBJ1-1, with TRBD1 matching 11 bases. Per the germline V gene, CDR1 is SGDLS and CDR2 is YYNGEE. J lost 5 bases, V lost 3 bases, and 6 bases had no gene match. The CDR3 spans 15 residues. The CDR3 sequence: CASSEEGQGGTEAFF. As DNA, the CDR3 is TGTGCCAGCAGCGAGGAGGGACAGGGGGGGACTGAAGCTTTCTTT.

The chain employs TRBV5-1 and TRBJ2-1; D unclear. Germline V gene sequence: CDR1 SGHRS, CDR2 YFSETQ. There are 15 residues in the CDR3. V was trimmed by 0 bases and J by 5 bases, leaving 12 bases between them. The CDR3 loop is CASSLATGPHNEQFF. For the CDR3, the DNA is TGCGCCAGCAGCTTGGCCACCGGCCCCCACAATGAGCAGTTCTTC. Full variable domain (rest looked up from reference TRBV5-1 and TRBJ2-1): KAGVTQTPRYLIKTRGQQVTLSCSPISGHRSVSWYQQTPGQGLQFLFEYFSETQRNKGNFPGRFSGRQFSNSRSEMNVSTLELGDSALYLCASSLATGPHNEQFFGPGTRLTVL.

In the case of this clonotype: The junction departs from the called germline gene at one end, perhaps through a read error. The rearrangement joins TRBV6-5 to TRBJ2-6, with D perhaps TRBD1 (6 bases). Per germline, CDR1 MNHEY and CDR2 SVGAGI. The CDR3 runs 18 residues. The CDR3 nucleotides read TGTGCCAGCAGTTATTCTCTGGACAGCTCCTCTTGGGCCAACGTCCTGACTTTC. Its protein is CASSYSLDSSSWANVLTF.

This clonotype has a handful of counts. This chain joins TRBV5-1 and TRBJ2-7; TRBD2 might be the D (6 bases). The CDR3 has 15 residues. CDR1 is SGHRS and CDR2 is YFSETQ in the germline V gene. V dropped 2 bases and J dropped 4 bases, with 16 bases sitting between them. The DNA of the CDR3 is TGCGCCAGCAGCTTTGGCGGGACGAGCACTTACGAGCAGTACTTC. This encodes CASSFGGTSTYEQYF.

This clonotype was recorded a few times. The rearrangement joins TRBV6-5 to TRBJ2-3, with D maybe TRBD1 (5 bases). V lost 0 bases, J lost 2 bases, and 6 bases lay in between. Germline CDR1 is MNHEY and CDR2 is SVGAGI. This CDR3 is 14 amino acids long. CDR3: CASSYSDNTDTQYF. Here the CDR3 DNA reads TGTGCCAGCAGTTACTCGGACAACACAGATACGCAGTATTTT.

This chain links TRBV29-1 with TRBJ2-2; 8 nucleotides align to TRBD2. CDR1 is SQVTM and CDR2 is ANQGSEA in the germline V gene. The CDR3 totals 14 residues. After removal of 4 bases from V and 6 bases from J, the junction contained 7 bases not matched to a gene. CDR3 nucleotide sequence: TGCAGCGTTGTAGCGGGGTGGGAGGCCGGGGAGCTGTTTTTT. Protein: CSVVAGWEAGELFF.

The rearrangement links TRBV29-1 to TRBJ2-3; D gene unclear. CDR1 is SQVTM and CDR2 is ANQGSEA in the germline V gene. Trimming took 3 bases from V and 4 from J, leaving 5 bases between them. The CDR3 sequence is 11 residues long. CDR3: CSVDGADTQYF. CDR3 DNA: TGCAGCGTTGATGGGGCAGATACGCAGTATTTT.

There are a few counts of this clonotype. V and J are TRBV9 and TRBJ1-1; TRBD1 might be the D (5 bases). Trimming removed 0 bases from V and 5 bases from J, with 8 bases in between. Germline values: CDR1 SGDLS, CDR2 YYNGEE. This CDR3 spans 13 amino acids. CDR3: CASSVEGMTEAFF. The CDR3 DNA reads TGTGCCAGCAGCGTAGAGGGGATGACTGAAGCTTTCTTT.

This clonotype has just a few counts. The J gene is TRBJ2-7, the V gene TRBV3-1; D unresolved. This CDR3 region has 16 residues. V was shortened by 1 base and J by 0 bases, with 13 bases between the two germline ends. Germline V gene data show CDR1 as LGHDT and CDR2 as YNNKEL (reference sequence). The CDR3 loop is CASSQGEPRSSYEQYF. In nucleotides, the CDR3 is TGTGCCAGCAGCCAAGGGGAACCGAGGAGCTCCTACGAGCAGTACTTC.

This clonotype was seen a handful of times. The chain combines TRBV11-2 with TRBJ1-5; the D is unclear. CDR1 and CDR2 from the germline V gene are SGHAT and FQNNGV. The CDR3 consists of 16 residues. V was pared by 0 bases and J by 1 base, with 10 bases between. CDR3 sequence reads: CASSLDFQESNQPQHF. CDR3 nucleotide sequence: TGTGCCAGCAGCTTAGATTTCCAAGAAAGCAATCAGCCCCAGCATTTT.

The CDR3, as DNA: TGCAGTGCCCAAGTAGGCAGTGCCGGGGGCACCATATATTTT. Amino acids: CSAQVGSAGGTIYF. The chain has TRBV20-1 and TRBJ1-3; the D gene is possibly TRBD1 (5 bases). Trimming stripped 6 bases from V and 9 bases from J, with 21 bases between. This CDR3 comprises 14 residues. CDR1 and CDR2 from the germline V gene are DFQATT and SNEGSKA (reference sequence).

This clonotype was detected a few times. The rearrangement joins TRBV7-6 to TRBJ2-1; 8 positions match TRBD2. CDR3 length: 19 amino acids. CDR1 and CDR2 from the germline V gene are SGHVS and FNYEAQ. The trim removed 1 base at V and 0 bases at J, leaving 11 bases unmatched. The CDR3 DNA sequence: TGTGCCAGCAGCTTAGTGAGCGGGAGCGATCTTAGCTCCTACAATGAGCAGTTCTTC. Residues: CASSLVSGSDLSSYNEQFF.